This TCR beta chain emerged from a study of blood T cell repertoires in COVID-19. On the study more broadly: Nucleic acid was either cDNA or gDNA, and it came from T cells, B-cell-depleted T cells, or PBMCs.

Original methodology: Estimates of nucleated cell counts were drawn from the amplification of reference gene primers. Here immunoSEQ multiplex PCR was the method, and the copy in TCRdb shows in-frame clones only, minus some. The V and J calls and clone size were taken over from that table, and D and trimming were inferred from the DNA. The sample includes under 250,000 clones, approximately 84% of them seen just once. V lost 0 bases and J lost 4, with 7 bases in between. Germline V CDR1 and CDR2: LGHNA, YNFKEQ. This CDR3 comprises 14 residues. Input material: peripheral blood. This sequence joins TRBV4-2 and TRBJ2-1; D may be TRBD1 (6 bases). The TCR comes from a woman aged 55-69 years with acute or convalescent COVID-19. In DNA form, the CDR3 reads TGTGCCAGCAGCCAAGAGGGGGCTTACAATGAGCAGTTCTTC. Protein product: CASSQEGAYNEQFF.